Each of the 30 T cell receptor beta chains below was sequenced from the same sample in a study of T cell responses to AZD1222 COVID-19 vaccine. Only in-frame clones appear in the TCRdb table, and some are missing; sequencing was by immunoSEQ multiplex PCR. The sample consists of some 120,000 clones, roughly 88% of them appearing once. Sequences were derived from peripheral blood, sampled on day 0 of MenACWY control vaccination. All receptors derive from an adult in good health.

CDR3 region: CASSLGGSVSYEQYF. The CDR3 DNA sequence: TGTGCCAGCAGCTTAGGAGGCAGCGTTTCCTACGAGCAGTACTTC. This chain links TRBV7-2 with TRBJ2-7, with no clear D. CDR3 size: 15 residues. Germline lookup yields CDR1 SGHTA and CDR2 FQGNSA. V dropped 1 base and J dropped 1 base, with 11 bases sitting between them.

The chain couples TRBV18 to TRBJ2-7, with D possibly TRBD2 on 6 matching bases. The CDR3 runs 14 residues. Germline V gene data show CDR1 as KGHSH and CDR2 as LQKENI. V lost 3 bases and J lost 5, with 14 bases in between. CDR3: CASSPSVAADEQYV. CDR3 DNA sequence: TGTGCCAGCTCACCTTCAGTAGCGGCAGACGAGCAGTACGTC.

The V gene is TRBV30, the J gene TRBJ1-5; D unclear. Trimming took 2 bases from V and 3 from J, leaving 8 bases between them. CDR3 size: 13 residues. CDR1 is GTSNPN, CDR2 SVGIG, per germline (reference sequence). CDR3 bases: TGTGCCTGGAGTAAGGGCCTCAATCAGCCCCAGCATTTT. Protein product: CAWSKGLNQPQHF.

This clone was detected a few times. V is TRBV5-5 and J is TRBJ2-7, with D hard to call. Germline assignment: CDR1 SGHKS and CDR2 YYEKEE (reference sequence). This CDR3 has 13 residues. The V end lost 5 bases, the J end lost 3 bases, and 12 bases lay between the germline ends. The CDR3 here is CASSLNTVYEQYV. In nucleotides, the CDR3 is TGTGCCAGCAGTTTAAACACAGTCTACGAGCAGTACGTC.

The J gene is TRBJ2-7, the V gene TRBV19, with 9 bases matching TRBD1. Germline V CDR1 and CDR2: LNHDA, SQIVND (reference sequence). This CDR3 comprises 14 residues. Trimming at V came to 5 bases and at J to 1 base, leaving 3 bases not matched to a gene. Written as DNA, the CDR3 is TGTGCCAGTAGTCAACAGGGGGCGTCCTACGAGCAGTACTTC. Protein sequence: CASSQQGASYEQYF.

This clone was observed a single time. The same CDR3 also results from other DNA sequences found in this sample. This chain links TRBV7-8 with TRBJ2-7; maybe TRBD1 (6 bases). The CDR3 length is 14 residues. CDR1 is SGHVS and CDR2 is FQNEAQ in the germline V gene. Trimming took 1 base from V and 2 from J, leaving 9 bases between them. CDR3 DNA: TGTGCCAGCAGCTTAGGCAGGGGAGCCTACGAGCAGTACGTC. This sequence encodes CASSLGRGAYEQYV.

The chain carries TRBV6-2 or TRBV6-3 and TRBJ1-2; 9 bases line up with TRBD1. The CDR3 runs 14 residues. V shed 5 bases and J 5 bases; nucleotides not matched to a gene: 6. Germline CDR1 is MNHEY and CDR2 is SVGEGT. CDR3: CASSREDRGYGYTF. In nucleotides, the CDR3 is TGTGCCAGCAGTCGGGAGGACAGGGGTTATGGCTACACCTTC.

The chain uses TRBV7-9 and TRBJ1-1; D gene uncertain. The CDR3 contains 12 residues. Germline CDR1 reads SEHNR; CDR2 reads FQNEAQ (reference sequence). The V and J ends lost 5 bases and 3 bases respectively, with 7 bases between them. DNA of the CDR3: TGTGCCAGCAGCCACAAGGACACTGAAGCTTTCTTT. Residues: CASSHKDTEAFF.

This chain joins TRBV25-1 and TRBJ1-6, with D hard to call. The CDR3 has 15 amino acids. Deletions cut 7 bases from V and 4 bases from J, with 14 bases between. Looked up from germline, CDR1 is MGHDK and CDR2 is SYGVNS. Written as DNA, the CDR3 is TGTGCCAGCACCGCCAGTGGGGATTATAATTCACCCCTCCACTTT. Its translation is CASTASGDYNSPLHF.

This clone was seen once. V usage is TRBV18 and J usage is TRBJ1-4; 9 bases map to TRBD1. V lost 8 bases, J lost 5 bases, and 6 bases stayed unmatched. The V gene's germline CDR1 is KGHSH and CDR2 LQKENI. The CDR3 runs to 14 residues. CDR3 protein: CASTGQGLNEKLFF. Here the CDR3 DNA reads TGTGCCAGCACGGGACAGGGTCTAAATGAAAAACTGTTTTTT.

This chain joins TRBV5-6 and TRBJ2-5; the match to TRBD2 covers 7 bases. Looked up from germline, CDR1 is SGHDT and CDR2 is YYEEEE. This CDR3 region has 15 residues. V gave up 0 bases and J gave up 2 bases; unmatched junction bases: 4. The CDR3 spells CASSLVGGHQETQYF. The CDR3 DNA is TGTGCCAGCAGCTTGGTGGGAGGGCATCAAGAGACCCAGTACTTC.

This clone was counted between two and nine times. For the CDR3, the DNA is TGTGCCTGGAGTGCCGGGTCAGGGCAGCCCCAGCATTTT. It encodes CAWSAGSGQPQHF. This sequence joins TRBV30 and TRBJ1-5; D is possibly TRBD1 (5 bases). CDR3 length: 13 residues. The V gene's germline CDR1 is GTSNPN and CDR2 SVGIG (reference sequence). Trimming took 1 base from V and 7 from J, leaving 11 bases between them.

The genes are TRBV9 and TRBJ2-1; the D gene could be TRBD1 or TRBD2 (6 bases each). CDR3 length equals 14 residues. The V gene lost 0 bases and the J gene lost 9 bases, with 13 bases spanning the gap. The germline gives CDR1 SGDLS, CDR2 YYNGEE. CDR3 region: CASSVAPRGGEQFF. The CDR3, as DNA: TGTGCCAGCAGCGTAGCACCCAGGGGAGGTGAGCAGTTCTTC.

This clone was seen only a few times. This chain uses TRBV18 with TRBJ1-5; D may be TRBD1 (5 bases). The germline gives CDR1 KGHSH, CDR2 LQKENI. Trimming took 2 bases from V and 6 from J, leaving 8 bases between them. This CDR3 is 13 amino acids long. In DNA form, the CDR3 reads TGTGCCAGCTCACCAACAGACAGTCAGCCCCAGCATTTT. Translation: CASSPTDSQPQHF.

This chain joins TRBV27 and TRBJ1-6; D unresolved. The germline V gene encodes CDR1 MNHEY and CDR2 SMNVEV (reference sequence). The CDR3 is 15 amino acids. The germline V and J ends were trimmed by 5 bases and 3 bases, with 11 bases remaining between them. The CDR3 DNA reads TGTGCCAGCAGTCCTGATGGGAACTATAATTCACCCCTCCACTTT. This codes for CASSPDGNYNSPLHF.

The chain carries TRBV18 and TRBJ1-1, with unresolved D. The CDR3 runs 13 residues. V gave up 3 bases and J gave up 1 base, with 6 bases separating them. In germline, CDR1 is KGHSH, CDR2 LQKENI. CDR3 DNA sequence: TGTGCCAGCTCACCCAGTCAGAACACTGAAGCTTTCTTT. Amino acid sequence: CASSPSQNTEAFF.

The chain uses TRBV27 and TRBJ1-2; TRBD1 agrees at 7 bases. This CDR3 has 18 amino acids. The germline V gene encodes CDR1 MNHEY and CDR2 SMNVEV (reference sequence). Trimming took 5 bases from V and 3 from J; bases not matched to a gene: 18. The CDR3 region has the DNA TGTGCCAGCAGTCGACGACCACCCAGACAGGGAGCGGACTATGGCTACACCTTC. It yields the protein CASSRRPPRQGADYGYTF.

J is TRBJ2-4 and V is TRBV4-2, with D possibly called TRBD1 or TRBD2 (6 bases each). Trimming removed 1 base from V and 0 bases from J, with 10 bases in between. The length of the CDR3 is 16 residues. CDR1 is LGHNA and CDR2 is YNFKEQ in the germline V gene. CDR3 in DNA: TGTGCCAGCAGCCAAGGGGGGGCCGCAGCCAAAAACATTCAGTACTTC. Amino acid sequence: CASSQGGAAAKNIQYF.

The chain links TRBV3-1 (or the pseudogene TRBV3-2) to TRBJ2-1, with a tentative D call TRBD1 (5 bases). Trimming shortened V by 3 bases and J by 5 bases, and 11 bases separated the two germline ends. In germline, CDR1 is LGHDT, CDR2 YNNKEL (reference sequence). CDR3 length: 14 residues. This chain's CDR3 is CASSQAGLDNEQFF. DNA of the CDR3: TGTGCCAGCAGCCAGGCAGGGTTAGACAATGAGCAGTTCTTC.

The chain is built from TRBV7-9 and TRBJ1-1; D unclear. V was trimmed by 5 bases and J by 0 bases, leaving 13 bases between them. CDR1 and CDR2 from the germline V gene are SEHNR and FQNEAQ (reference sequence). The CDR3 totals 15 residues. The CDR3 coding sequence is TGTGCCAGCAGCCCCTTGGCGGTCATGAACACTGAAGCTTTCTTT. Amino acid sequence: CASSPLAVMNTEAFF.

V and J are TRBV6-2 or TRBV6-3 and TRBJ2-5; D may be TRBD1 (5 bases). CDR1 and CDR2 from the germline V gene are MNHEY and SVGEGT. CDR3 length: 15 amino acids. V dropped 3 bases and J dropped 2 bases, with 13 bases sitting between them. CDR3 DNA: TGTGCCAGCAGTTATATGGGGCAGGGTCAAGAGACCCAGTACTTC. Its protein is CASSYMGQGQETQYF.

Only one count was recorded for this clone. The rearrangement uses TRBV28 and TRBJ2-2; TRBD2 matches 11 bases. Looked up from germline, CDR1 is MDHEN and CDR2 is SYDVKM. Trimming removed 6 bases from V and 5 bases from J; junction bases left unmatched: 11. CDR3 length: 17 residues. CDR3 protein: CASRYGTSGPSTGELFF. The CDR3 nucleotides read TGTGCCAGCAGGTACGGGACTAGCGGACCGAGTACCGGGGAGCTGTTTTTT.

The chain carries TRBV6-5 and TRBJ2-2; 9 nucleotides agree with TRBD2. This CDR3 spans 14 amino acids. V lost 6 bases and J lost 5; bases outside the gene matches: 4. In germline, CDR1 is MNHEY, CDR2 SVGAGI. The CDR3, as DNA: TGTGCCAGCAGCTTAGCGGGGGTAACCGGGGAGCTGTTTTTT. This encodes CASSLAGVTGELFF.

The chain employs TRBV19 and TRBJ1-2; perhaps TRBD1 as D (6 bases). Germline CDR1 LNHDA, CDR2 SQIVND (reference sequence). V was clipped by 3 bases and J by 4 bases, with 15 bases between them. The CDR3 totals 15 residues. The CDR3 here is CASSIFAGQSYGYTF. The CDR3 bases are TGTGCCAGTAGTATCTTTGCCGGACAGTCCTATGGCTACACCTTC.

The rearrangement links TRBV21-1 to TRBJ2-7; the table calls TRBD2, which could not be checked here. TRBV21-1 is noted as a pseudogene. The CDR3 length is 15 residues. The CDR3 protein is CASSKAPATSYEQYV. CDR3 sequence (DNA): TGTGCCAGCAGCAAAGCCCCTGCTACTTCTTACGAGCAGTACGTC.

DNA of the CDR3: TGTGCCAGCAGCGTAAAGTACTTAACGTGGGGCAGGCGTAATCAGCCCCAGCATTTT. This codes for CASSVKYLTWGRRNQPQHF. This rearrangement joins TRBV9 to TRBJ1-5; D possibly corresponds to TRBD1 (5 bases). The ends were cut back, 1 base at V and 4 bases at J, with 24 bases in the middle. CDR1 SGDLS and CDR2 YYNGEE come from the germline V gene. This CDR3 has 19 amino acids.

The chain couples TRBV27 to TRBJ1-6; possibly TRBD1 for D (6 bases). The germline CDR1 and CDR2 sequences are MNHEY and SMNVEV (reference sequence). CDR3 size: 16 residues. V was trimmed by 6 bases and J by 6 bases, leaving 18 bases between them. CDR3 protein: CASSFGPWGANSPLHF. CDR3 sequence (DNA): TGTGCCAGCAGCTTCGGACCGTGGGGGGCTAATTCACCCCTCCACTTT.

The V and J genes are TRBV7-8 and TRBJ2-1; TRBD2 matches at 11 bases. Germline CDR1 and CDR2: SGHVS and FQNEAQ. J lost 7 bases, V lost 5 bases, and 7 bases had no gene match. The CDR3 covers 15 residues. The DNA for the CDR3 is TGTGCCAGCAGCGAGACTAGCGGGGCCGCGAATGAGCAGTTCTTC. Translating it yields CASSETSGAANEQFF.

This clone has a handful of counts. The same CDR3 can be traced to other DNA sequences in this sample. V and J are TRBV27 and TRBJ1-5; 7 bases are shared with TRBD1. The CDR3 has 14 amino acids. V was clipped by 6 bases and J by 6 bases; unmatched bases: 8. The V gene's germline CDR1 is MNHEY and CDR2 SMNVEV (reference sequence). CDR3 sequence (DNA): TGTGCCAGCAGGAACAGGGGATCGGGTCAGCCCCAGCATTTT. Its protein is CASRNRGSGQPQHF.

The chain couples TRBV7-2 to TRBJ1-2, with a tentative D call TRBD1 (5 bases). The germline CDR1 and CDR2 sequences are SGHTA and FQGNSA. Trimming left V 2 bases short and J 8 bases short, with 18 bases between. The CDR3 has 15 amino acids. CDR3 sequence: CASSLPNRIGEGYTF. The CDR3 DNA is TGTGCCAGCAGCTTACCCAACAGAATAGGGGAAGGCTACACCTTC.